The source of this TCR beta chain is a study of T-cell reconstitution after alpha-beta-depleted transplantation in children. Study conclusions and caveats: T-cell numbers and diversity one year post-transplant derived largely from freshly generated T cells. Some patients owed their high day-60 TCRbeta diversity to surviving recipient T cells and thymic progenitors. Two months or so post-transplant, alpha-beta T cells reportedly derived from several hundred expanded graft clones.

Library preparation (for TCRbeta) was performed with unique molecular identifiers. A single record per CDR3 protein comes from TCRdb applying MiXCR to the PCR reads. The table shows about 610,000 distinct CDR3 sequences, with around 27% occurring only once. This clonotype was seen a few times. Its cognate antigen is unknown. In germline, CDR1 is MNHEY, CDR2 SVGAGI. V was trimmed by 4 bases and J by 1 base, leaving 13 bases between them. CDR3 length: 15 residues. This material consisted of PBMCs, taken before TCRalphabeta/CD19-depleted stem cell transplant. The J gene is TRBJ2-5, the V gene TRBV6-5; unclear D gene. The TCR comes from a boy younger than two with Wiskott-Aldrich syndrome, due to receive a stem cell transplant. The CDR3 sequence is CASSSIAGPQETQYF. The CDR3 nucleotides read TGTGCCAGCAGTTCAATAGCCGGGCCCCAAGAGACCCAGTACTTC.